These 20 T cell receptor beta chains were sequenced from one sample in a study of blood T cell repertoires in COVID-19. TCRdb's copy holds only in-frame clones and misses some; the assay was immunoSEQ multiplex PCR. The data hold fewer than 65,000 clones, with 75% to 90% observed a single time. The specimen sequenced was peripheral blood. The source is a woman older than 75 with acute or convalescent COVID-19.

The chain recombines TRBV30 with TRBJ1-2, with TRBD1 as a possible D gene (6 bases). V was pared by 2 bases and J by 7 bases, with 14 bases between. This CDR3 contains 13 residues. Germline CDR1 is GTSNPN and CDR2 is SVGIG (reference sequence). The CDR3 reads CAWSSGGDFGYTF. For the CDR3, the DNA is TGTGCCTGGAGTTCGGGGGGCGATTTTGGCTACACCTTC. The variable domain in full, completed from reference TRBV30 and TRBJ1-2, reads SQTIHQWPATLVQPVGSPLSLECTVEGTSNPNLYWYRQAAGRGLQLLFYSVGIGQISSEVPQNLSASRPQDRQFILSSKKLLLSDSGFYLCAWSSGGDFGYTFGSGTRLTVV.

The CDR3 loop is CASSQPGQGGPNYGYTF. CDR3 in DNA: TGCGCCAGCAGCCAACCGGGACAGGGGGGTCCTAACTATGGCTACACCTTC. This chain joins TRBV4-3 and TRBJ1-2; 11 bases fit TRBD1. There are 17 residues in the CDR3. Trimming cost V 2 bases and J 0 bases; bases outside gene matches: 5. The V gene's germline CDR1 is LGHNA and CDR2 YSLEER.

The chain employs TRBV5-1 and TRBJ1-3; D gene uncertain. The V and J ends lost 1 base and 0 bases respectively, with 5 bases between them. Germline V gene sequence: CDR1 SGHRS, CDR2 YFSETQ. This CDR3 has 14 residues. CDR3 sequence (DNA): TGCGCCAGCAGCTTGCGGGACTCTGGAAACACCATATATTTT. This encodes CASSLRDSGNTIYF.

The chain uses TRBV7-3 and TRBJ2-2, with 9 bases identical to TRBD2. The germline gives CDR1 SGHTA, CDR2 FQGTGA. The V and J ends lost 4 bases and 4 bases, in that order; junction bases with no gene match: 4. This CDR3 has 15 amino acids. The CDR3 DNA reads as TGTGCCAGCAGCTCCACGACTAGCGGCACCGGGGAGCTGTTTTTT. Protein sequence: CASSSTTSGTGELFF.

The chain has TRBV6-5 and TRBJ2-1; D may be TRBD2 (5 bases). V lost 4 bases and J 5 bases, leaving 12 bases between the germline ends. This CDR3 comprises 14 residues. Germline V lookup: CDR1 MNHEY, CDR2 SVGAGI. DNA for the CDR3: TGTGCCAGCAGTTGGGTTGCGGGCAACAATGAGCAGTTCTTC. As protein: CASSWVAGNNEQFF.

This chain connects TRBV5-6 to TRBJ2-1, with 7 bases aligning to TRBD2. This CDR3 has 14 residues. V was pared by 5 bases and J by 5 bases, with 7 bases of the junction left unmatched. Germline V gene sequence: CDR1 SGHDT, CDR2 YYEEEE. The DNA of the CDR3 is TGTGCCAGCAGGACCCGGGACTACCACAATGAGCAGTTCTTC. The encoded protein is CASRTRDYHNEQFF. The whole variable domain, remainder taken from reference TRBV5-6 and TRBJ2-1, is DAGVTQSPTHLIKTRGQQVTLRCSPKSGHDTVSWYQQALGQGPQFIFQYYEEEERQRGNFPDRFSGHQFPNYSSELNVNALLLGDSALYLCASRTRDYHNEQFFGPGTRLTVL.

In this sample, this clone turned up a few times. The V and J genes are TRBV3-1 (or the pseudogene TRBV3-2) and TRBJ1-6; D gene unclear. Looked up from germline, CDR1 is LGHDT and CDR2 is YNNKEL (reference sequence). The CDR3 contains 13 residues. V lost 5 bases and J 8 bases, leaving 10 bases between the germline ends. CDR3 in amino acids: CASSSQTDSPLHF. CDR3 sequence (DNA): TGTGCCAGCAGCTCCCAAACAGATTCACCCCTCCACTTT.

Only one count was recorded for this clone. V usage is TRBV7-6 and J usage is TRBJ2-5; possible D gene TRBD2, 5 bases. Between the trimmed V and J ends, which lost 5 bases and 2 bases, there was a span of 18 bases. Germline V gives CDR1 SGHVS, CDR2 FNYEAQ. The length of the CDR3 is 16 residues. The CDR3 spells CASSTISGMSQETQYF. DNA of the CDR3: TGTGCCAGCAGCACAATCTCCGGGATGTCGCAAGAGACCCAGTACTTC.

The chain links TRBV5-1 to TRBJ2-5, with 8 bases aligning to TRBD1. The V and J ends lost 4 bases and 2 bases, in that order; junction bases with no gene match: 4. Germline-derived CDR1 and CDR2 are SGHRS and YFSETQ. The CDR3 contains 14 residues. CDR3 protein: CASSERQGQETQYF. CDR3 in DNA: TGCGCCAGCAGCGAAAGACAGGGGCAAGAGACCCAGTACTTC. Drawing the rest from reference TRBV5-1 and TRBJ2-5, the complete variable domain is KAGVTQTPRYLIKTRGQQVTLSCSPISGHRSVSWYQQTPGQGLQFLFEYFSETQRNKGNFPGRFSGRQFSNSRSEMNVSTLELGDSALYLCASSERQGQETQYFGPGTRLLVL.

The chain is built from TRBV30 and TRBJ2-1, with TRBD1 identical over 10 bases. The CDR3 sequence is 13 residues long. The V and J ends lost 5 bases and 8 bases, in that order; junction bases with no gene match: 6. CDR1 and CDR2 (germline): GTSNPN, SVGIG (reference sequence). CDR3 nucleotides: TGTGCCTGGGGGACAGGGGTCGGGGATGAGCAGTTCTTC. It yields the protein CAWGTGVGDEQFF. Supplemented by reference TRBV30 and TRBJ2-1, the full variable domain reads SQTIHQWPATLVQPVGSPLSLECTVEGTSNPNLYWYRQAAGRGLQLLFYSVGIGQISSEVPQNLSASRPQDRQFILSSKKLLLSDSGFYLCAWGTGVGDEQFFGPGTRLTVL.

This sequence joins TRBV30 and TRBJ2-1; the match to TRBD2 covers 12 bases. Losses at the gene ends were 4 bases for V and 2 bases for J; bases not matched to a gene: 3. The CDR3 runs to 15 residues. Germline assignment: CDR1 GTSNPN and CDR2 SVGIG (reference sequence). The CDR3 bases are TGTGCCTGGACTAGCGGGGGGGCGACCTACAATGAGCAGTTCTTC. Translation: CAWTSGGATYNEQFF.

This rearrangement joins TRBV18 to TRBJ1-1; TRBD1 agrees at 12 bases. After removal of 3 bases from V and 1 base from J, the junction contained 6 bases not matched to a gene. CDR1 and CDR2 from the germline V gene are KGHSH and LQKENI. The CDR3 extends over 17 amino acids. In DNA form, the CDR3 reads TGTGCCAGCTCACCTCTGGGGACAGGGGGCTGGAACACTGAAGCTTTCTTT. Its protein product is CASSPLGTGGWNTEAFF.

The chain employs TRBV6-5 and TRBJ1-3; D might be TRBD1 (5 bases). This CDR3 comprises 15 residues. Germline V CDR1 and CDR2: MNHEY, SVGAGI. Deletions cut 0 bases from V and 4 bases from J, with 10 bases between. The CDR3 sequence is CASSYSGGVGNTIYF. As DNA, the CDR3 is TGTGCCAGCAGTTACTCGGGGGGGGTCGGAAACACCATATATTTT.

V gene TRBV7-2 combines with J gene TRBJ1-5; the D gene is possibly TRBD1 (6 bases). The ends were cut back, 1 base at V and 9 bases at J, with 16 bases in the middle. This CDR3 is built from 15 residues. Germline-derived CDR1 and CDR2 are SGHTA and FQGNSA. The DNA for the CDR3 is TGTGCCAGCAGCTTAGGGGAAGGGACACAGAGGCCCCAGCATTTT. Translation: CASSLGEGTQRPQHF. Looking up the rest from reference TRBV7-2 and TRBJ1-5 gives the full variable domain: GAGVSQSPSNKVTEKGKDVELRCDPISGHTALYWYRQSLGQGLEFLIYFQGNSAPDKSGLPSDRFSAERTGGSVSTLTIQRTQQEDSAVYLCASSLGEGTQRPQHFGDGTRLSIL.

The rearrangement links TRBV9 to TRBJ2-7, with 7 bases identical to TRBD1. Germline-derived CDR1 and CDR2 are SGDLS and YYNGEE. The CDR3 contains 14 residues. Trimming took 4 bases from V and 6 from J; bases not matched to a gene: 10. The CDR3 is CASSLRQGPGEQYF. CDR3 nucleotide sequence: TGTGCCAGCAGCCTAAGACAGGGACCGGGCGAGCAGTACTTC.

The V call is TRBV7-3, the J call TRBJ1-2, with TRBD1 as a possible D gene (5 bases). The CDR3 has 13 residues. Trimming shortened V by 6 bases and J by 8 bases, and 16 bases separated the two germline ends. CDR1 and CDR2 from the germline V gene are SGHTA and FQGTGA. The CDR3 spells CASRLDTGAGYTF. CDR3 sequence (DNA): TGTGCCAGCAGGTTGGACACCGGCGCAGGCTACACCTTC.

This clone was found a few times. V gene TRBV4-2 combines with J gene TRBJ2-3; 10 bases align to TRBD1. Germline CDR1 reads LGHNA; CDR2 reads YNFKEQ. J lost 6 bases, V lost 3 bases, and 9 bases had no gene match. This CDR3 region has 16 residues. The CDR3 sequence: CASSQMTGGAGDTQYF. CDR3 nucleotides: TGTGCCAGCAGCCAGATGACAGGGGGCGCCGGCGATACGCAGTATTTT.

The CDR3 DNA is TGCAGCGCCAAAATCCCGGACAGGGGAGAGACCCAGTACTTC. This translates into CSAKIPDRGETQYF. The V and J genes are TRBV29-1 and TRBJ2-5; the match to TRBD1 covers 9 bases. This CDR3 has 14 residues. The germline V gene has CDR1 SQVTM and CDR2 ANQGSEA. The J segment lost 4 bases and the V segment lost 7 bases, leaving 10 bases of the junction unmatched.

This chain joins TRBV7-8 and TRBJ1-4; 10 bases are shared with TRBD1. J lost 7 bases, V lost 3 bases, and 14 bases had no gene match. The CDR3 runs to 18 residues. From germline, CDR1 is SGHVS and CDR2 FQNEAQ. CDR3 in DNA: TGTGCCAGCAGCTTTTCCGGGACAGGGGCCATGGATGGTGAAAAACTGTTTTTT. Encoded protein: CASSFSGTGAMDGEKLFF.

The chain employs TRBV6-5 and TRBJ2-1; 8 positions agree with TRBD2. J gave up 5 bases and V 8 bases, and 8 bases lay outside the gene matches. Germline CDR1 reads MNHEY; CDR2 reads SVGAGI. This CDR3 contains 14 residues. The CDR3 sequence: CASGLLAGNNEQFF. In DNA form, the CDR3 reads TGTGCCAGCGGTCTGCTAGCGGGTAACAATGAGCAGTTCTTC.